This T cell receptor beta chain originates from a study of blood T cell repertoires in COVID-19. Across the study: Researchers got acute and convalescent COVID-19 samples from the United States, Italy and Spain. The analysed material was cDNA or gDNA that came from T cells, B-cell-depleted T cells, or PBMCs.

The authors' processing: Reference gene primer amplification in the assay estimated nucleated cell counts. Here immunoSEQ multiplex PCR was the method, and the copy in TCRdb shows in-frame clones only, minus some. V and J calls and clone size follow that table, whereas D and trimming were derived from the DNA. The repertoire holds about 64,000 clones, approximately 91% seen once, with roughly 1.5% in the top ten. The CDR3 runs to 13 residues. With 0 bases removed from V and 4 bases from J, the gap between germline ends came to 5 bases. Germline CDR1 and CDR2: KGHDR and SFDVKD. The sequencing sample was made of peripheral blood. The chain uses TRBV24-1 and TRBJ1-1; unclear D gene. This clonotype originated in a human donor in a cohort sampled during active COVID-19. CDR3 coding DNA: TGTGCCACCAGTGATTTGCACTCCACTGAAGCTTTCTTT. Protein: CATSDLHSTEAFF.